A single sample is the source of the 20 T cell receptor beta chains below, sequenced in a study of early T cells in non-severe SARS-CoV-2 infection. A single record per CDR3 protein comes from TCRdb applying MiXCR to the 5' RACE reads. The table lists 46,000 or so distinct CDR3 sequences, approximately 13% of them singletons. Sequenced input: whole blood. The receptor source for this set is an adult who was a healthcare worker with PCR-confirmed SARS-CoV-2 infection or an uninfected control (not recorded which).

In its sample, this clonotype was seen many times. This chain joins TRBV20-1 and TRBJ1-2, with D possibly TRBD1 on 5 matching bases. The V gene's germline CDR1 is DFQATT and CDR2 SNEGSKA (reference sequence). V gave up 7 bases and J gave up 2 bases, with 20 bases separating them. CDR3 size: 15 residues. The CDR3 region has the DNA TGCAGTGTTTCGGACCCCTCGGAGGGGAACTATGGCTACACCTTC. Amino acids: CSVSDPSEGNYGYTF.

In its sample, this clonotype was seen many times. The chain recombines TRBV20-1 with TRBJ1-1; D unresolved. There are 13 residues in the CDR3. Germline lookup yields CDR1 DFQATT and CDR2 SNEGSKA (reference sequence). Between the trimmed V and J ends, which lost 0 bases and 4 bases, there was a span of 9 bases. CDR3: CSARDPPGTEAFF. For the CDR3, the DNA is TGCAGTGCTAGAGATCCCCCGGGCACTGAAGCTTTCTTT.

The rearrangement uses TRBV6-6 and TRBJ2-3; the D call may be TRBD1 or TRBD2 (5 bases each). This CDR3 spans 14 amino acids. V lost 6 bases and J lost 2, with 12 bases in between. Germline loops: CDR1 MNHNY, CDR2 SVGAGI (reference sequence). The DNA for the CDR3 is TGTGCCAGCAGACCGGGACCCGCCACAGATACGCAGTATTTT. This encodes CASRPGPATDTQYF.

This clonotype has a count of ten or more. The V call is TRBV6-5, the J call TRBJ2-7, with 8 positions matching TRBD1. The CDR3 has 14 residues. Trimming cost V 2 bases and J 6 bases; bases outside gene matches: 6. Per germline, CDR1 MNHEY and CDR2 SVGAGI. The CDR3 nucleotides are TGTGCCAGCAGTTACGGGCAGGGGGCCGTCGAGCAGTACTTC. Translating it yields CASSYGQGAVEQYF.

Many counts were recorded for this clonotype. This chain uses TRBV5-1 with TRBJ1-3, with D unclear. Trimming pared 0 bases from V and 4 bases from J, leaving 14 bases between. Germline V gene sequence: CDR1 SGHRS, CDR2 YFSETQ. CDR3 length: 16 residues. The CDR3 is CASSLEAGMSGNTIYF. The CDR3 DNA reads as TGCGCCAGCAGCTTGGAGGCGGGGATGTCCGGAAACACCATATATTTT. Using reference TRBV5-1 and TRBJ1-3 for the parts outside the CDR3, the full variable domain is KAGVTQTPRYLIKTRGQQVTLSCSPISGHRSVSWYQQTPGQGLQFLFEYFSETQRNKGNFPGRFSGRQFSNSRSEMNVSTLELGDSALYLCASSLEAGMSGNTIYFGEGSWLTVV.

This clonotype was counted at least ten times. V and J are TRBV2 and TRBJ1-5, with a tentative D call TRBD1 (5 bases). The CDR3 has 13 residues. Germline V CDR1 and CDR2: SNHLY, FYNNEI. The V end lost 8 bases, the J end lost 6 bases, and 14 bases lay between the germline ends. The CDR3 bases are TGTGCCAGCCACGCACTAGGGACTCAGCCCCAGCATTTT. It yields the protein CASHALGTQPQHF.

The CDR3 DNA reads as TGTGCCAGCAGCGTAGGGGAAGAGACCCAGTACTTC. Translation gives CASSVGEETQYF. This chain connects TRBV9 to TRBJ2-5; D not resolved. The ends were cut back, 0 bases at V and 3 bases at J, with 3 bases in the middle. The CDR3 spans 12 residues. Germline CDR1 reads SGDLS; CDR2 reads YYNGEE. Together with reference TRBV9 and TRBJ2-5, the CDR3 gives the full variable domain: DSGVTQTPKHLITATGQRVTLRCSPRSGDLSVYWYQQSLDQGLQFLIQYYNGEERAKGNILERFSAQQFPDLHSELNLSSLELGDSALYFCASSVGEETQYFGPGTRLLVL.

At least ten counts were recorded for this clonotype. This chain joins TRBV7-2 and TRBJ2-1, with D perhaps TRBD2 (5 bases). The CDR3 sequence is 16 residues long. The V gene lost 1 base and the J gene lost 0 bases, with 10 bases spanning the gap. Germline-derived CDR1 and CDR2 are SGHTA and FQGNSA. Here the CDR3 DNA reads TGTGCCAGCAGCTTAGTTGCGGGTAGCTCCTACAATGAGCAGTTCTTC. Its translation: CASSLVAGSSYNEQFF.

In this sample, this clonotype turned up many times. The V call is TRBV20-1, the J call TRBJ1-2; D remains unclear. Germline V gene sequence: CDR1 DFQATT, CDR2 SNEGSKA (reference sequence). The CDR3 is 17 residues long. Trimming took 0 bases from V and 0 from J, leaving 17 bases between them. CDR3 loop: CSARDLRSWSANYGYTF. The CDR3 DNA reads TGCAGTGCTAGAGATTTAAGATCTTGGTCCGCTAACTATGGCTACACCTTC.

The V gene is TRBV5-1, the J gene TRBJ2-7; tentatively, D is TRBD1 (5 bases). Germline values: CDR1 SGHRS, CDR2 YFSETQ. The V and J ends lost 2 bases and 5 bases respectively, with 11 bases between them. The CDR3 runs to 13 residues. The CDR3 coding sequence is TGCGCCAGCAGCTTCCAGGGTTCCCACGAGCAGTACTTC. This gives the protein CASSFQGSHEQYF.

This clonotype was observed many times. At one end, the junction sequence differs from germline, possibly due to a read error. The chain is built from TRBV13 and TRBJ2-7; D gene ambiguous. Germline CDR1 PRHDT, CDR2 FYEKMQ (reference sequence). This CDR3 is 12 amino acids long. The CDR3 here is CASSLDAAGVQF. The CDR3 DNA is TGTGCCAGCAGCTTAGATGCGGCAGGTGTCCAGTTC. Full variable domain (missing parts from reference TRBV13 and TRBJ2-7): AAGVIQSPRHLIKEKRETATLKCYPIPRHDTVYWYQQGPGQDPQFLISFYEKMQSDKGSIPDRFSAQQFSDYHSELNMSSLELGDSALYFCASSLDAAGVQFGPGTRLTVT.

In this sample, this clonotype turned up many times. V is TRBV2 and J is TRBJ1-5; 8 bases are shared with TRBD1. The CDR3 is 15 residues long. The germline V gene has CDR1 SNHLY and CDR2 FYNNEI. With 4 bases clipped from V and 4 bases from J, the junction kept 6 bases outside the gene matches. This CDR3 reads CASSGDRGINQPQHF. CDR3 DNA: TGTGCCAGCAGTGGAGACAGGGGAATAAATCAGCCCCAGCATTTT.

This clonotype was picked up many times. The chain employs TRBV20-1 and TRBJ2-4; D possibly uses TRBD1 or TRBD2 (6 bases each). The CDR3 is 16 residues long. Deletions cut 5 bases from V and 1 base from J, with 18 bases between. From germline, CDR1 is DFQATT and CDR2 SNEGSKA (reference sequence). The CDR3 here is CSADGGGPFAKNIQYF. The DNA of the CDR3 is TGCAGTGCTGATGGAGGGGGACCCTTCGCCAAAAACATTCAGTACTTC.

This clonotype was detected a few times. This sequence joins TRBV5-1 and TRBJ2-3; D unclear. This CDR3 has 14 amino acids. Per the germline V gene, CDR1 is SGHRS and CDR2 is YFSETQ. V lost 4 bases to trimming and J lost 0 bases, with 9 bases between them. The CDR3 nucleotides are TGCGCCAGCAGCGTGGTAACTAGCACAGATACGCAGTATTTT. Amino acids: CASSVVTSTDTQYF. The full variable domain, in which reference TRBV5-1 and TRBJ2-3 provide the parts outside the CDR3, is KAGVTQTPRYLIKTRGQQVTLSCSPISGHRSVSWYQQTPGQGLQFLFEYFSETQRNKGNFPGRFSGRQFSNSRSEMNVSTLELGDSALYLCASSVVTSTDTQYFGPGTRLTVL.

This clonotype was seen a few times. This rearrangement joins TRBV5-1 to TRBJ2-3; perhaps TRBD2 as D (5 bases). In germline, CDR1 is SGHRS, CDR2 YFSETQ. V was trimmed by 2 bases and J by 2 bases, leaving 9 bases between them. The CDR3 length is 14 residues. This CDR3 is CASSFASITDTQYF. CDR3 bases: TGCGCCAGCAGCTTCGCTAGCATCACAGATACGCAGTATTTT. Full variable domain (outside the CDR3, taken from reference TRBV5-1 and TRBJ2-3): KAGVTQTPRYLIKTRGQQVTLSCSPISGHRSVSWYQQTPGQGLQFLFEYFSETQRNKGNFPGRFSGRQFSNSRSEMNVSTLELGDSALYLCASSFASITDTQYFGPGTRLTVL.

This clonotype was detected ten times or more. This chain links TRBV29-1 with TRBJ1-2; the match to TRBD1 covers 7 bases. The junction had 11 bases not matched to a gene; V was cut back by 5 bases and J by 8 bases. CDR3 length: 13 amino acids. Looked up from germline, CDR1 is SQVTM and CDR2 is ANQGSEA. The CDR3 nucleotides are TGCAGCGTTTCTAAAACAGGGGCCCAGGGCTACACCTTC. Translating it yields CSVSKTGAQGYTF.

The chain carries TRBV7-9 and TRBJ1-1; D is unclear. The germline V gene encodes CDR1 SEHNR and CDR2 FQNEAQ (reference sequence). CDR3 size: 12 residues. With 6 bases removed from V and 1 base from J, the gap between germline ends came to 6 bases. CDR3: CASRLKNTEAFF. The CDR3 region has the DNA TGTGCCAGCAGGCTCAAGAACACTGAAGCTTTCTTT.

This rearrangement joins TRBV3-1 to TRBJ2-1; 7 bases align to TRBD2. The CDR3 length is 13 residues. V lost 4 bases, J lost 5 bases, and 2 bases stayed unmatched. Germline lookup yields CDR1 LGHDT and CDR2 YNNKEL (reference sequence). CDR3 protein: CASSRLANNEQFF. The CDR3 region has the DNA TGTGCCAGCAGCCGACTAGCAAACAATGAGCAGTTCTTC.

This clonotype came up a few times. The rearrangement joins TRBV7-9 to TRBJ2-3; TRBD2 agrees at 13 bases. Germline CDR1 and CDR2: SEHNR and FQNEAQ (reference sequence). The CDR3 covers 15 residues. Losses at the gene ends were 5 bases for V and 4 bases for J; bases not matched to a gene: 3. The CDR3 DNA reads TGTGCCAGCAGCCTTGGGACTAGCGGGGCAGATACGCAGTATTTT. As protein: CASSLGTSGADTQYF. The variable domain in full, completed from reference TRBV7-9 and TRBJ2-3, reads DTGVSQNPRHKITKRGQNVTFRCDPISEHNRLYWYRQTLGQGPEFLTYFQNEAQLEKSRLLSDRFSAERPKGSFSTLEIQRTEQGDSAMYLCASSLGTSGADTQYFGPGTRLTVL.

In its sample, this clonotype was seen a few times. CDR3 in amino acids: CSVVSGRSTDTQYF. In DNA, the CDR3 is TGCAGCGTTGTTAGCGGGCGCAGCACAGATACGCAGTATTTT. The V gene is TRBV29-1, the J gene TRBJ2-3; 7 bases agree with TRBD2. J was trimmed by 0 bases and V by 4 bases; bases with no gene match: 4. Germline values: CDR1 SQVTM, CDR2 ANQGSEA. The CDR3 runs to 14 residues.